This TCR beta chain comes out of a study of T cell responses to AZD1222 COVID-19 vaccine. The study, taken as a whole, reports: Just a handful of AZD1222 recipients tested seropositive at baseline. Once two AZD1222 doses were given, Spike-specific TCR breadth and depth went up. A mostly white British donor set with more females was recruited, and clonal diversity was possibly underestimated. Scientists sampled the repertoires only once the peak T cell response had passed.

Only in-frame clones appear in the TCRdb table, and some are missing; sequencing was by immunoSEQ multiplex PCR. This table holds about 92,000 clones, about nine tenths found once. Only a few counts were recorded for this clone. The antigen remains undetermined. The receptor comes from an adult in good health. The specimen comprised peripheral blood, sampled on day 0 of AZD1222 vaccination.

The DNA for the CDR3 is TGCGCCAGCAGCCAAGTGGACTCGTTTAATGAGCAGTTCTTC. Protein sequence: CASSQVDSFNEQFF. The chain links TRBV4-1 to TRBJ2-1; D is perhaps TRBD2 (5 bases). Trimming removed 1 base at V and 7 bases at J, with 11 bases between. The CDR3 has 14 amino acids. The germline V gene has CDR1 MGHRA and CDR2 YSYEKL.